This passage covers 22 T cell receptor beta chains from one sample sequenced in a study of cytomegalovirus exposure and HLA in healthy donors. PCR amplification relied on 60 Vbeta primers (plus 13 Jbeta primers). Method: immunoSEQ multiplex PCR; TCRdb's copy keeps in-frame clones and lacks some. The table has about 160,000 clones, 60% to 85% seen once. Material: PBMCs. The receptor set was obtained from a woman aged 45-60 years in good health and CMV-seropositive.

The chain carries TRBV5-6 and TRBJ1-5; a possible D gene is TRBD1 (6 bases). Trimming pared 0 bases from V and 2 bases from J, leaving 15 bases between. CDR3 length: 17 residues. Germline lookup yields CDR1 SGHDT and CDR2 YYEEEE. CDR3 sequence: CASSLAGQGIGNQPQHF. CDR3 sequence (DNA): TGTGCCAGCAGCTTGGCCGGTCAGGGGATTGGCAATCAGCCCCAGCATTTT.

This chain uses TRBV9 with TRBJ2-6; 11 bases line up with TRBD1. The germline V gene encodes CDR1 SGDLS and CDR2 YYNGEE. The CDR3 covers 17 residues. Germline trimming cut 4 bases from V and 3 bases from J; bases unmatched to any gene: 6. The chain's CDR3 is CASSRTGGELGANVLTF. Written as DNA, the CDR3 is TGTGCCAGCAGCAGGACAGGGGGCGAACTTGGGGCCAACGTCCTGACTTTC.

The CDR3 sequence is CASSPGGQGNHEQYF. DNA for the CDR3: TGCGCCAGCAGCCCAGGGGGACAGGGGAACCACGAGCAGTACTTC. This chain joins TRBV5-1 and TRBJ2-7; 10 bases align to TRBD1. This CDR3 comprises 15 residues. The J segment lost 5 bases and the V segment lost 4 bases, leaving 9 bases of the junction unmatched. CDR1 and CDR2 from the germline V gene are SGHRS and YFSETQ.

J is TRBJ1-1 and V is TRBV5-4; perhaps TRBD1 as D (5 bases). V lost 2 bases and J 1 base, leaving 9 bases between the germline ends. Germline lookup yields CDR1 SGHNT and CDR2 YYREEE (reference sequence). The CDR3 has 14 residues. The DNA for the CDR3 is TGTGCCAGCAGCTTAGACAGTCCGAACACTGAAGCTTTCTTT. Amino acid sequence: CASSLDSPNTEAFF.

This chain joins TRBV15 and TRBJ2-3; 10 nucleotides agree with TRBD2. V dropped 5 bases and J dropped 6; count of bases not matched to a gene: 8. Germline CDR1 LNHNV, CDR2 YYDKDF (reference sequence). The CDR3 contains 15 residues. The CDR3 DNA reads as TGTGCCACCAGCGTTGCTAGCGGGGGCGGGGATACGCAGTATTTT. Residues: CATSVASGGGDTQYF. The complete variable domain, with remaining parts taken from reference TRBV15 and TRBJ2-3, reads DAMVIQNPRYQVTQFGKPVTLSCSQTLNHNVMYWYQQKSSQAPKLLFHYYDKDFNNEADTPDNFQSRRPNTSFCFLDIRSPGLGDTAMYLCATSVASGGGDTQYFGPGTRLTVL.

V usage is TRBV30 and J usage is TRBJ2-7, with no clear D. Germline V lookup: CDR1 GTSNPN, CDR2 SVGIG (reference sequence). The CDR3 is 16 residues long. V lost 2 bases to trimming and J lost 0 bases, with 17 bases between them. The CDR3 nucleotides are TGTGCCTGGAGTCAAGGAGCGATGCGAGTCTCCTACGAGCAGTACTTC. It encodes CAWSQGAMRVSYEQYF. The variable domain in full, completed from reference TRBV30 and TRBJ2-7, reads SQTIHQWPATLVQPVGSPLSLECTVEGTSNPNLYWYRQAAGRGLQLLFYSVGIGQISSEVPQNLSASRPQDRQFILSSKKLLLSDSGFYLCAWSQGAMRVSYEQYFGPGTRLTVT.

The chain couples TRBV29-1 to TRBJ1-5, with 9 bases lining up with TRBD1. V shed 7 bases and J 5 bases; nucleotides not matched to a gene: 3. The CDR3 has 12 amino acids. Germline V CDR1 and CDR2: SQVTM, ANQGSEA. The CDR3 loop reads CSARTGDQPQHF. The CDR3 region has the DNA TGCAGCGCTCGGACAGGGGATCAGCCCCAGCATTTT.

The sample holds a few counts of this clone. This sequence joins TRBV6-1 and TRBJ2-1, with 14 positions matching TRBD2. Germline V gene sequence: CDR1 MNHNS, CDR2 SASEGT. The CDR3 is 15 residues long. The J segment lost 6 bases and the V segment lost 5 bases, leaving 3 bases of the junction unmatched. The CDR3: CASSRLAGGSNEQFF. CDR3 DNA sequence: TGTGCCAGCAGTAGACTAGCGGGGGGGAGCAATGAGCAGTTCTTC.

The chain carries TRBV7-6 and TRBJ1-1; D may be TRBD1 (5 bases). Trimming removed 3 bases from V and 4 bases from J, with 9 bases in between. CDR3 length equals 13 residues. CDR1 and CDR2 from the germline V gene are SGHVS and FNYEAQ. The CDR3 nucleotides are TGTGCCAGCAGCTTTGCCCAGGGCACTGAAGCTTTCTTT. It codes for CASSFAQGTEAFF.

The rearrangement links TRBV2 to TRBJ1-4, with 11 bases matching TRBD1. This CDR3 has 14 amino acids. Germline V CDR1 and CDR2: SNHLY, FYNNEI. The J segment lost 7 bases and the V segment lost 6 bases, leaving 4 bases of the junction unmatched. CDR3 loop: CASSRTGGSEKLFF. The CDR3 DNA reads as TGTGCCAGCAGCCGGACAGGGGGCTCTGAAAAACTGTTTTTT.

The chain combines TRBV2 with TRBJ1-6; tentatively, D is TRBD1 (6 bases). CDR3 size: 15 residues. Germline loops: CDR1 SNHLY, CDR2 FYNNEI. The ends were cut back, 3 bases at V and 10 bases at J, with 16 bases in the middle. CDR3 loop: CASSDLPGQSSPLHF. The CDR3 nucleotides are TGTGCCAGCAGTGATCTACCGGGACAATCCTCACCCCTCCACTTT.

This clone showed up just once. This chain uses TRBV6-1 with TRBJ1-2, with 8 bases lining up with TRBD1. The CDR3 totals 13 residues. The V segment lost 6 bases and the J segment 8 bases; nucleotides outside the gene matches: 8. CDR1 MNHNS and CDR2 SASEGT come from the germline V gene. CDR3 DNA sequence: TGTGCCAGCAGCCCCCCAGGGGGCGGCGGCTACACCTTC. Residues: CASSPPGGGGYTF.

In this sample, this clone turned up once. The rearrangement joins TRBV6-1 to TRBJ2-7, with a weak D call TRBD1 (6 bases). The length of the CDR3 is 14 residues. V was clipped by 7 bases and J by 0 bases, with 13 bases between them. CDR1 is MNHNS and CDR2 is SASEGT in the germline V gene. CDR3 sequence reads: CASKKGQSSYEQYF. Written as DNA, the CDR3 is TGTGCCAGCAAGAAAGGACAGAGCTCCTACGAGCAGTACTTC.

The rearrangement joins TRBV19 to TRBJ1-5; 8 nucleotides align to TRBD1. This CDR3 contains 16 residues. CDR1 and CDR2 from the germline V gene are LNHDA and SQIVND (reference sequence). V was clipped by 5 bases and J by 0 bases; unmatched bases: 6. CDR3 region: CASSARTGISNQPQHF. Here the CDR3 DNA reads TGTGCCAGTAGTGCCCGGACAGGGATTAGCAATCAGCCCCAGCATTTT.

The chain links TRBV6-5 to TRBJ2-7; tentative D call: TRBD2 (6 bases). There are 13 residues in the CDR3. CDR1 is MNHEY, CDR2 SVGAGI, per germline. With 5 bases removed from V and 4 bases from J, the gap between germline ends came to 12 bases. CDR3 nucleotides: TGTGCCAGCAGTGTACTAGCAGCTTACGAGCAGTACTTC. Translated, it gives CASSVLAAYEQYF.

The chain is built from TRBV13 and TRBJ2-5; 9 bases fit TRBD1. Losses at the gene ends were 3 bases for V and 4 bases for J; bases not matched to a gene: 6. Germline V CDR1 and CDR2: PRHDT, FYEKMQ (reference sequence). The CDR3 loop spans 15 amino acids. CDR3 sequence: CASSFGTGSLETQYF. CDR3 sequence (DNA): TGTGCCAGCAGCTTCGGGACAGGGTCTTTAGAGACCCAGTACTTC.

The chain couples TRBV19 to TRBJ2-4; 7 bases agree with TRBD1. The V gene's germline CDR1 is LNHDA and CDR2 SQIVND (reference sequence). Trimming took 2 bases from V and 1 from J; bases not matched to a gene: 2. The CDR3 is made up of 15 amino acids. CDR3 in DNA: TGTGCCAGTAGTATAACAGGGGTTGCCAAAAACATTCAGTACTTC. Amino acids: CASSITGVAKNIQYF.

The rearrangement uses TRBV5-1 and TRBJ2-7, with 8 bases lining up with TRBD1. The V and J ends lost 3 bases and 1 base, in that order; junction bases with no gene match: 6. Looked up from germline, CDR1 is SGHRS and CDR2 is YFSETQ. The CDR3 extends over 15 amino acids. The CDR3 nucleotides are TGCGCCAGCAGCTCACGGACAGGGACGTCCTACGAGCAGTACTTC. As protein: CASSSRTGTSYEQYF.

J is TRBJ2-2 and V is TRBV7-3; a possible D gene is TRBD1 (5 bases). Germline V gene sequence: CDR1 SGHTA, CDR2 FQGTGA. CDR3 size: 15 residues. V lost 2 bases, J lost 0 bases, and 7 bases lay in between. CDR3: CASSLQGSNTGELFF. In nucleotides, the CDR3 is TGTGCCAGCAGCTTACAGGGTTCGAACACCGGGGAGCTGTTTTTT.

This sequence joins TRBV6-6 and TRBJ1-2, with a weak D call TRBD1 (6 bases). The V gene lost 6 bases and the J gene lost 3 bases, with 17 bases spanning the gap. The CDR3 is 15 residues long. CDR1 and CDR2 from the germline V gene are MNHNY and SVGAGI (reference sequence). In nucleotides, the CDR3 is TGTGCCAGCAGCTTATCCTCCGGGACATACTATGGCTACACCTTC. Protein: CASSLSSGTYYGYTF.

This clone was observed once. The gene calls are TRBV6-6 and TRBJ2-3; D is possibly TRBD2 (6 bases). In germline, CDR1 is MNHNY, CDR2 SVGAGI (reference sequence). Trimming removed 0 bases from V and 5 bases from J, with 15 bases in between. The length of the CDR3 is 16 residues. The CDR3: CASSYSNGAGQDTQYF. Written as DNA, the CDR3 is TGTGCCAGCAGTTACTCGAACGGGGCGGGGCAAGATACGCAGTATTTT.

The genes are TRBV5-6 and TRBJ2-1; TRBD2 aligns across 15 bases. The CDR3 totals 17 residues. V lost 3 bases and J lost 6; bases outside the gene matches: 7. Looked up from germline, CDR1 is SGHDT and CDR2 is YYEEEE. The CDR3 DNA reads TGTGCCAGCAGCTGGACTAGCGGGGGGGCCGTGGGCAATGAGCAGTTCTTC. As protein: CASSWTSGGAVGNEQFF. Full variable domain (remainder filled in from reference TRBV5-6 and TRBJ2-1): DAGVTQSPTHLIKTRGQQVTLRCSPKSGHDTVSWYQQALGQGPQFIFQYYEEEERQRGNFPDRFSGHQFPNYSSELNVNALLLGDSALYLCASSWTSGGAVGNEQFFGPGTRLTVL.